A single sample is the source of the 29 T cell receptor beta chains below, sequenced in a study of CD8+CD57+ T cells in acquired aplastic anemia. Using genomic DNA as the template, TCR beta VDJ and CDR3 profiling was carried out. TCRdb fed the reads into MiXCR, producing one record per CDR3 protein. The sample contains more than 150,000 distinct CDR3 sequences, around 66% of which appear only once. The material sequenced was sorted CD4+, CD8+, or CD8+CD57+ T cells (not recorded which) from PBMCs. The source is a human donor with severe aplastic anemia or a healthy control (not recorded which).

This clonotype was seen ten or more times. The chain has TRBV4-3 and TRBJ2-6; D unclear. Germline V gene lookup returns CDR1 LGHNA and CDR2 YSLEER. V lost 0 bases and J lost 1, with 7 bases in between. This CDR3 spans 16 amino acids. For the CDR3, the DNA is TGCGCCAGCAGCCAAGATGTGTCTTCTGGGGCCAACGTCCTGACTTTC. Translated: CASSQDVSSGANVLTF.

For this clonotype: A read error may explain this, as a much larger clone is one base away. The rearrangement uses TRBV10-2 and TRBJ2-3, with 8 bases lining up with TRBD2. CDR3 length: 15 amino acids. Germline values: CDR1 WSHSY, CDR2 SAAADI. With 7 bases clipped from V and 4 bases from J, the junction kept 10 bases outside the gene matches. Here the CDR3 DNA reads TGCGCCAGCACCCAGACGGGGGGGGGCGCAGATACGCAGTATTTT. Protein product: CASTQTGGGADTQYF.

The V gene is TRBV7-2, the J gene TRBJ2-1; D unclear. V was cut by 4 bases and J by 11 bases, with 15 bases left in between. This CDR3 contains 13 residues. Germline CDR1 reads SGHTA; CDR2 reads FQGNSA. The CDR3 DNA sequence: TGTGCCAGCAGCTCTCGCGACACATTTCAGCAGTTCTTC. The encoded protein is CASSSRDTFQQFF.

The chain links TRBV9 to TRBJ2-1, with a weak D call TRBD2 (7 bases). In germline, CDR1 is SGDLS, CDR2 YYNGEE. V was cut by 3 bases and J by 0 bases, with 16 bases left in between. This CDR3 contains 17 residues. The CDR3 loop reads CASSAKGGSSSYNEQFF. The CDR3 nucleotides read TGTGCCAGCAGCGCTAAGGGGGGGAGTAGCTCCTACAATGAGCAGTTCTTC.

This clonotype was detected a few times. The gene calls are TRBV7-6 and TRBJ2-1, with D perhaps being TRBD1 or TRBD2 (7 bases each). Germline loops: CDR1 SGHVS, CDR2 FNYEAQ. The CDR3 length is 14 residues. V lost 5 bases, J lost 8 bases, and 16 bases lay in between. The CDR3 DNA follows: TGTGCCAGCAGCGCAGGGGGGGGGGTCGATGAGCAGTTCTTC. As protein: CASSAGGGVDEQFF.

The chain has TRBV10-1 and TRBJ1-2; the D is unclear. The CDR3 is 14 residues long. V was clipped by 8 bases and J by 3 bases, with 16 bases between them. CDR1 and CDR2 (germline): WNHNN, SYGVQD (reference sequence). The CDR3 is CASLRSPLDYGYTF. In nucleotides, the CDR3 is TGCGCCAGCCTCCGCAGCCCCCTGGACTATGGCTACACCTTC.

This clonotype was seen repeatedly, ten times or more. The chain uses TRBV19 and TRBJ2-1, with D tentatively TRBD1 (5 bases). Germline V gene lookup returns CDR1 LNHDA and CDR2 SQIVND (reference sequence). This CDR3 has 13 amino acids. Trimming took off 5 bases at V and 9 bases at J, with 14 bases between the two ends. CDR3 nucleotides: TGTGCCAGTAGTTTCGGACACTATTTTGAGCAGTTCTTC. Translating it yields CASSFGHYFEQFF.

The genes are TRBV7-6 and TRBJ2-7, with 7 bases matching TRBD2. Per the germline V gene, CDR1 is SGHVS and CDR2 is FNYEAQ. The CDR3 is 16 residues long. The V and J ends lost 5 bases and 0 bases, in that order; junction bases with no gene match: 10. The CDR3 loop is CASSGGGLSISYEQYF. In DNA, the CDR3 is TGTGCCAGCAGCGGGGGAGGGTTGTCCATCTCCTACGAGCAGTACTTC.

The chain couples TRBV7-9 to TRBJ1-6; D remains ambiguous. The CDR3 extends over 13 amino acids. Between the trimmed V and J ends, which lost 5 bases and 12 bases, there was a span of 14 bases. Germline CDR1 SEHNR, CDR2 FQNEAQ (reference sequence). The chain's CDR3 is CASSPSLNRPLHF. CDR3 in DNA: TGTGCCAGCAGCCCTAGTCTGAACAGACCCCTCCACTTT. The full variable domain, rest sourced from reference TRBV7-9 and TRBJ1-6, is DTGVSQNPRHKITKRGQNVTFRCDPISEHNRLYWYRQTLGQGPEFLTYFQNEAQLEKSRLLSDRFSAERPKGSFSTLEIQRTEQGDSAMYLCASSPSLNRPLHFGNGTRLTVT.

The CDR3 sequence is CASARIWADTTDTQYF. CDR3 coding DNA: TGTGCCAGCGCCCGTATTTGGGCGGACACCACAGATACGCAGTATTTT. The V and J genes are TRBV19 and TRBJ2-3; maybe TRBD1 (5 bases). This CDR3 region has 16 residues. CDR1 and CDR2 (germline): LNHDA, SQIVND (reference sequence). V lost 9 bases, J lost 2 bases, and 21 bases lay in between.

This clonotype has a handful of counts. J is TRBJ1-1 and V is TRBV7-9; D not resolved. CDR1 and CDR2 (germline): SEHNR, FQNEAQ (reference sequence). This CDR3 has 13 residues. V shed 1 base and J shed 6 bases, with 9 bases lying between them. CDR3 loop: CASSLEINAEAFF. CDR3 coding DNA: TGTGCCAGCAGCTTAGAGATCAACGCTGAAGCTTTCTTT.

The V call is TRBV12-3 or TRBV12-4, the J call TRBJ1-2; 10 bases are shared with TRBD1. Trimming took 3 bases from V and 2 from J; bases not matched to a gene: 3. This CDR3 spans 15 amino acids. The CDR3 coding sequence is TGTGCCAGCAGTTTGACAGGGGGCGACAACTATGGCTACACCTTC. Its translation is CASSLTGGDNYGYTF.

The chain joins TRBV14 to TRBJ1-5, with D perhaps TRBD1 (6 bases). The CDR3 spans 14 residues. Trimming stripped 6 bases from V and 14 bases from J, with 23 bases between. CDR1 and CDR2 (germline): SGHDN, FVKESK. CDR3 nucleotides: TGTGCCAGCAGACGAACCCGGGACACAACCTACGAGCATTTT. It encodes CASRRTRDTTYEHF.

The chain couples TRBV2 to TRBJ2-7, with 7 bases lining up with TRBD1. The CDR3 contains 13 residues. After removal of 4 bases from V and 5 bases from J, the junction contained 5 bases not matched to a gene. Germline CDR1 is SNHLY and CDR2 is FYNNEI. CDR3: CASSGQGGHEQYF. CDR3 sequence (DNA): TGTGCCAGCAGTGGACAGGGTGGGCACGAGCAGTACTTC.

The chain combines TRBV7-9 with TRBJ2-2; 9 bases are shared with TRBD2. Germline V lookup: CDR1 SEHNR, CDR2 FQNEAQ (reference sequence). This CDR3 is built from 16 residues. Trimming at V came to 5 bases and at J to 7 bases, leaving 11 bases not matched to a gene. The DNA for the CDR3 is TGTGCCAGCAGCCCCCCGGGACTAGCAGGCTACGGGGAGCTGTTTTTT. Protein sequence: CASSPPGLAGYGELFF.

This chain connects TRBV7-2 to TRBJ2-2; D possibly corresponds to TRBD1 (5 bases). Germline V gene lookup returns CDR1 SGHTA and CDR2 FQGNSA. V dropped 2 bases and J dropped 8 bases, with 9 bases sitting between them. CDR3 length: 13 residues. The CDR3 loop is CASSLKRQGELFF. CDR3 sequence (DNA): TGTGCCAGCAGCTTAAAGCGACAGGGGGAGCTGTTTTTT.

In nucleotides, the CDR3 is TGCAGTGCTAGTGACTACCCCAGGGTGGATACGCAGTATTTT. This encodes CSASDYPRVDTQYF. The chain uses TRBV20-1 and TRBJ2-3; D may be TRBD1 or TRBD2 (5 bases each). The length of the CDR3 is 14 residues. V lost 3 bases and J 6 bases, leaving 16 bases between the germline ends. Germline CDR1 DFQATT, CDR2 SNEGSKA (reference sequence).

The CDR3, as DNA: TGCAGTGCTAGAGTAGAGGACAAGACCTACGAGCAGTACTTC. Protein sequence: CSARVEDKTYEQYF. The chain joins TRBV20-1 to TRBJ2-7, with a weak D call TRBD1 (5 bases). Germline V lookup: CDR1 DFQATT, CDR2 SNEGSKA (reference sequence). V lost 1 base, J lost 2 bases, and 12 bases lay in between. The CDR3 totals 14 residues.

This clonotype was counted a few times. This chain connects TRBV29-1 to TRBJ1-1; D not certain. V lost 3 bases and J lost 5, with 7 bases in between. Germline V gene data show CDR1 as SQVTM and CDR2 as ANQGSEA. CDR3 length: 11 amino acids. DNA for the CDR3: TGCAGCGTTGATGAAGGGACTGAAGCTTTCTTT. Its translation: CSVDEGTEAFF.

The rearrangement joins TRBV10-3 to TRBJ2-7; 7 positions agree with TRBD1. Germline trimming cut 11 bases from V and 3 bases from J; bases unmatched to any gene: 10. The germline CDR1 and CDR2 sequences are ENHRY and SYGVKD. This CDR3 has 13 residues. The CDR3 loop reads CADTSGTVYEQYF. The CDR3 DNA reads as TGTGCCGACACGTCCGGGACAGTCTACGAGCAGTACTTC.

V is TRBV2 and J is TRBJ2-2, with a possible D match to TRBD2 (5 bases). The CDR3 extends over 14 amino acids. The germline V gene has CDR1 SNHLY and CDR2 FYNNEI. V was cut by 6 bases and J by 3 bases, with 11 bases left in between. CDR3 loop: CASSVATHTGELFF. The CDR3 bases are TGTGCCAGCAGCGTAGCGACGCACACCGGGGAGCTGTTTTTT. Supplemented by reference TRBV2 and TRBJ2-2, the full variable domain reads EPEVTQTPSHQVTQMGQEVILRCVPISNHLYFYWYRQILGQKVEFLVSFYNNEISEKSEIFDDQFSVERPDGSNFTLKIRSTKLEDSAMYFCASSVATHTGELFFGEGSRLTVL.

The chain has TRBV24-1 and TRBJ1-5, with D unresolved. Trimming took 7 bases from V and 0 from J, leaving 6 bases between them. Germline CDR1 is KGHDR and CDR2 is SFDVKD. The CDR3 has 13 amino acids. The CDR3, as DNA: TGTGCCACCAGCGCTGTTAGCAATCAGCCCCAGCATTTT. It specifies CATSAVSNQPQHF.

This clonotype was recorded at least ten times. The chain joins TRBV11-2 to TRBJ2-1; 8 bases line up with TRBD1. Germline loops: CDR1 SGHAT, CDR2 FQNNGV. The V gene end was trimmed by 5 bases and the J gene end by 6 bases; junction bases not matched to a gene: 12. The CDR3 is 16 amino acids. The CDR3 reads CASSPQGQGVFNEQFF. CDR3 DNA sequence: TGTGCCAGCAGCCCTCAAGGACAGGGTGTCTTCAATGAGCAGTTCTTC.

The chain carries TRBV7-3 and TRBJ2-5; 8 bases match TRBD2. CDR1 and CDR2 (germline): SGHTA, FQGTGA. This CDR3 has 15 amino acids. V was pared by 4 bases and J by 5 bases, with 9 bases of the junction left unmatched. The DNA for the CDR3 is TGTGCCAGCAGCTATCGATACGGGAGGGCCGAGACCCAGTACTTC. Protein product: CASSYRYGRAETQYF.

This rearrangement joins TRBV7-6 to TRBJ2-5; TRBD1 aligns across 8 bases. CDR3 size: 15 residues. Unmatched junction bases numbered 7, after V lost 5 bases and J lost 2 bases. Germline CDR1 and CDR2: SGHVS and FNYEAQ. For the CDR3, the DNA is TGTGCCAGCAGCCAACGGACAGGGCTACAAGAGACCCAGTACTTC. It yields the protein CASSQRTGLQETQYF.

This clonotype was counted a single time. The V gene is TRBV19, the J gene TRBJ2-3, with TRBD1 matching over 8 bases. The germline gives CDR1 LNHDA, CDR2 SQIVND (reference sequence). CDR3 length equals 13 residues. V was pared by 6 bases and J by 6 bases, with 5 bases of the junction left unmatched. CDR3 DNA: TGTGCCAGTAGAGGACAGGGAAAGGATACGCAGTATTTT. This gives the protein CASRGQGKDTQYF.

This clonotype was recorded at least ten times. V is TRBV5-6 and J is TRBJ1-2; 7 bases are a match to TRBD1. This CDR3 comprises 15 residues. V gave up 4 bases and J gave up 2 bases; unmatched junction bases: 8. The germline V gene encodes CDR1 SGHDT and CDR2 YYEEEE. The CDR3 protein is CASSLPETGNYGYTF. The CDR3 nucleotides are TGTGCCAGCAGCCTCCCAGAGACAGGGAACTATGGCTACACCTTC.

This clonotype was detected a few times. The chain couples TRBV15 to TRBJ2-3; no clear D gene. The CDR3 sequence is 12 residues long. Trimming cost V 5 bases and J 3 bases, with 6 bases left between them. The germline gives CDR1 LNHNV, CDR2 YYDKDF (reference sequence). CDR3 amino acids: CATSPRTDTQYF. CDR3 DNA sequence: TGTGCCACCAGCCCCCGAACAGATACGCAGTATTTT.

The rearrangement uses TRBV11-2 and TRBJ1-6; D is unclear. The germline V gene has CDR1 SGHAT and CDR2 FQNNGV. Between the trimmed V and J ends, which lost 5 bases and 9 bases, there was a span of 8 bases. The CDR3 length is 12 residues. In DNA, the CDR3 is TGTGCCAGCAGCGGAAACGGTTCACCCCTCCACTTT. Its protein product is CASSGNGSPLHF.